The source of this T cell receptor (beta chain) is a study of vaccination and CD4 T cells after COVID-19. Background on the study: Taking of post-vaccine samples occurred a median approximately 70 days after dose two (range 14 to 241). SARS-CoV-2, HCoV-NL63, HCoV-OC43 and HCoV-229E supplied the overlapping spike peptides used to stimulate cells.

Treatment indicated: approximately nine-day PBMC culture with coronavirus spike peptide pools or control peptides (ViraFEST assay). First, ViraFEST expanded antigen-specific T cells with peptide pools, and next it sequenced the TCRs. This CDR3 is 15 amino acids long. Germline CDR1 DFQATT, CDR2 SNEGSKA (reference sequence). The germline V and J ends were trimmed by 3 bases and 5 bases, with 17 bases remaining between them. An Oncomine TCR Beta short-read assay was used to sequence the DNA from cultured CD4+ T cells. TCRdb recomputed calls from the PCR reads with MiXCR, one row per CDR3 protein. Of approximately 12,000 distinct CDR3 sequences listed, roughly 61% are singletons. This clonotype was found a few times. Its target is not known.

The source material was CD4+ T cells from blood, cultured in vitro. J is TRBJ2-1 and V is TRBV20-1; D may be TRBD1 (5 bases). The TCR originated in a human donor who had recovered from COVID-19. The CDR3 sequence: CSARPFEQGDNEQFF. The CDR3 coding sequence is TGCAGTGCTAGGCCTTTTGAGCAAGGGGACAATGAGCAGTTCTTC.